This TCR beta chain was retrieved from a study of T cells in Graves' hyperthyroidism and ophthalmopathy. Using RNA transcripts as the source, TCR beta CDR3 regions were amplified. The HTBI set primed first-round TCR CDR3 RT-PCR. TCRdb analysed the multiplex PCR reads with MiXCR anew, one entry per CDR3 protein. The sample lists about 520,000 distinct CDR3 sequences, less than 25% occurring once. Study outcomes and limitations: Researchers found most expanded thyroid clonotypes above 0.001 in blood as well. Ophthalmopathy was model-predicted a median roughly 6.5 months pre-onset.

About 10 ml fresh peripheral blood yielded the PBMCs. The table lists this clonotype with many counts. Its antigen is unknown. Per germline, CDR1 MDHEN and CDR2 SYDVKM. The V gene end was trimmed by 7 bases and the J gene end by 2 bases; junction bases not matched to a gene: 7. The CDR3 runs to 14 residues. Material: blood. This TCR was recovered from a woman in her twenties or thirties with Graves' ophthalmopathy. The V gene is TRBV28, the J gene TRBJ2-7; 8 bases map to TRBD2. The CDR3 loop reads CASKSQRGTYEQYF. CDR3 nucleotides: TGTGCCAGCAAGAGCCAGCGGGGGACCTACGAGCAGTACTTC.